A single sample gave rise to the 17 T cell receptor beta chains below, sequenced in a study of T cell repertoires in ileal Crohn's disease. The table came from immunoSEQ multiplex PCR; TCRdb's copy has only in-frame clones and leaves some out. The sample records 16,000 or so clones, around 88% being singletons. Sequenced: ileal tissue. These receptors were taken from an adult with Crohn's disease.

V and J are TRBV27 and TRBJ1-2; D possibly corresponds to TRBD1 (5 bases). Germline V gives CDR1 MNHEY, CDR2 SMNVEV (reference sequence). Trimming removed 0 bases from V and 5 bases from J, with 13 bases in between. This CDR3 contains 15 residues. The CDR3 reads CASSLSARADYGYTF. CDR3 sequence (DNA): TGTGCCAGCAGTTTATCGGCCAGGGCCGATTATGGCTACACCTTC.

This CDR3 reads CASSLGAGSNTGELFF. The DNA for the CDR3 is TGCGCCAGCAGCTTGGGGGCAGGATCGAACACCGGGGAGCTGTTTTTT. This chain joins TRBV5-1 and TRBJ2-2; D remains ambiguous. The CDR3 has 16 residues. Trimming stripped 0 bases from V and 0 bases from J, with 9 bases between. CDR1 is SGHRS and CDR2 is YFSETQ in the germline V gene.

V usage is TRBV6-1 and J usage is TRBJ2-1; TRBD1 matches 8 bases. The junction had 13 bases not matched to a gene; V was cut back by 6 bases and J by 9 bases. This CDR3 has 15 amino acids. CDR1 is MNHNS, CDR2 SASEGT, per germline. CDR3 amino acids: CASRLDRGLQGEQFF. The CDR3 nucleotides are TGTGCCAGCAGGCTTGACAGGGGCCTACAAGGTGAGCAGTTCTTC.

This clone was found a few times. J is TRBJ1-3 and V is TRBV27; no reliable D call. The CDR3 is made up of 15 amino acids. In germline, CDR1 is MNHEY, CDR2 SMNVEV (reference sequence). V lost 8 bases to trimming and J lost 4 bases, with 18 bases between them. The CDR3, as DNA: TGTGCCAGCTCTTCGCTGGAGGGAATCGGAAACACCATATATTTT. Encoded protein: CASSSLEGIGNTIYF.

This clone has a handful of counts. V usage is TRBV11-2 and J usage is TRBJ2-5, with D uncertain. Germline V gene data show CDR1 as SGHAT and CDR2 as FQNNGV. V gave up 5 bases and J gave up 5 bases, with 12 bases separating them. The CDR3 contains 13 residues. CDR3 bases: TGTGCCAGCAGCACTCAGTTGGAGGAGACCCAGTACTTC. Translation: CASSTQLEETQYF.

This clone was counted a single time. The chain links TRBV5-4 to TRBJ2-7; perhaps TRBD2 as D (6 bases). Germline V gene sequence: CDR1 SGHNT, CDR2 YYREEE (reference sequence). The CDR3 spans 13 residues. Deletions cut 4 bases from V and 4 bases from J, with 12 bases between. The CDR3 DNA sequence: TGTGCCAGCAGCCGGCCAGGGAGGTACGAGCAGTACTTC. It yields the protein CASSRPGRYEQYF.

V and J are TRBV6-5 and TRBJ1-2, with a tentative D call TRBD1 (6 bases). The CDR3 is 15 amino acids. The V end lost 4 bases, the J end lost 6 bases, and 18 bases lay between the germline ends. Per the germline V gene, CDR1 is MNHEY and CDR2 is SVGAGI. CDR3 loop: CASSSRARGRNGYTF. In DNA, the CDR3 is TGTGCCAGCAGTTCACGAGCCAGGGGAAGGAATGGCTACACCTTC.

V is TRBV18 and J is TRBJ1-4; TRBD1 aligns across 9 bases. CDR1 KGHSH and CDR2 LQKENI come from the germline V gene. CDR3 length: 15 residues. With V trimmed by 1 base and J by 7 bases, 4 bases remained unmatched. The CDR3, as DNA: TGTGCCAGCTCACCACGGACAGGGGAGGGTGAAAAACTGTTTTTT. Its translation is CASSPRTGEGEKLFF.

The chain employs TRBV15 and TRBJ1-1, with D possibly TRBD1 on 6 matching bases. The V gene's germline CDR1 is LNHNV and CDR2 YYDKDF (reference sequence). The CDR3 extends over 13 amino acids. The germline V and J ends were trimmed by 1 base and 11 bases, with 14 bases remaining between them. The CDR3 DNA reads TGTGCCACCAGCAGAGCCATTACAGGGTGGGCTTTCTTT. Protein product: CATSRAITGWAFF.

The CDR3: CASSLMIASGGNFYNEQFF. The DNA of the CDR3 is TGTGCCAGCAGCTTAATGATCGCTAGCGGTGGAAATTTTTACAATGAGCAGTTCTTC. The chain carries TRBV7-8 and TRBJ2-1; 7 positions agree with TRBD2. The germline V gene has CDR1 SGHVS and CDR2 FQNEAQ. The length of the CDR3 is 19 residues. J gave up 4 bases and V 2 bases, and 17 bases lay outside the gene matches.

In nucleotides, the CDR3 is TGTGCCAGCTCACCGGGACTCCAAGAGACCCAGTACTTC. It encodes CASSPGLQETQYF. The gene calls are TRBV18 and TRBJ2-5; possibly TRBD2 for D (6 bases). The CDR3 length is 13 residues. Germline V CDR1 and CDR2: KGHSH, LQKENI. Trimming shortened V by 3 bases and J by 1 base, and 6 bases separated the two germline ends.

This CDR3 is CASSLETSLAGAWQTQYF. Here the CDR3 DNA reads TGTGCCAGCAGCTTAGAGACTTCTCTAGCGGGAGCTTGGCAGACCCAGTACTTC. This chain uses TRBV7-9 with TRBJ2-5, with 10 bases that match TRBD2. The CDR3 length is 18 residues. V lost 1 base and J lost 6; bases outside the gene matches: 14. Germline V gene lookup returns CDR1 SEHNR and CDR2 FQNEAQ (reference sequence).

This clone showed up just a few times. V gene TRBV28 combines with J gene TRBJ2-3, with D perhaps TRBD1 (6 bases). The CDR3 loop spans 15 amino acids. From germline, CDR1 is MDHEN and CDR2 SYDVKM. V lost 7 bases and J 6 bases, leaving 20 bases between the germline ends. CDR3 sequence: CASTFRGIFRDTQYF. CDR3 coding DNA: TGTGCCAGCACCTTCAGGGGAATATTCAGGGATACGCAGTATTTT.

This chain uses TRBV5-8 with TRBJ2-7; D is possibly TRBD1 (7 bases). The CDR3 sequence is 15 residues long. The germline CDR1 and CDR2 sequences are SGHTS and YDEGEE. V lost 4 bases to trimming and J lost 5 bases, with 19 bases between them. The chain's CDR3 is CASSPRGAEGNEQYF. CDR3 in DNA: TGTGCCAGCAGCCCCAGGGGGGCAGAGGGCAACGAGCAGTACTTC.

The chain combines TRBV5-4 with TRBJ2-1, with TRBD2 identical over 13 bases. The CDR3 contains 16 residues. Germline lookup yields CDR1 SGHNT and CDR2 YYREEE (reference sequence). V trimming: 0 bases; J trimming: 7 bases; junction bases outside the gene matches: 4. This CDR3 reads CASSLAATSGRNEQFF. CDR3 bases: TGTGCCAGCAGCTTGGCCGCGACTAGCGGGAGGAATGAGCAGTTCTTC.

The sample holds one count of this clone. The chain recombines TRBV19 with TRBJ1-5; 12 nucleotides agree with TRBD1. Germline values: CDR1 LNHDA, CDR2 SQIVND (reference sequence). CDR3 length equals 14 residues. V shed 5 bases, J shed 7 bases, and the junction held 3 bases outside the gene matches. As DNA, the CDR3 is TGTGCCAGTAGTGGGACAGGGGGCGGGCAGCCCCAGCATTTT. Amino acids: CASSGTGGGQPQHF.

J is TRBJ1-1 and V is TRBV18, with D perhaps matching TRBD1 (5 bases). Trimming removed 2 bases at V and 3 bases at J, with 10 bases between. The germline CDR1 and CDR2 sequences are KGHSH and LQKENI. This CDR3 is 14 amino acids long. As DNA, the CDR3 is TGTGCCAGCTCACCAAATTTACAGGACACTGAAGCTTTCTTT. Translating gives CASSPNLQDTEAFF.